Presented here are 30 T cell receptor beta chains from one specimen sequenced in a study of shared clonotypes between healthy human individuals. The method was immunoSEQ multiplex PCR; TCRdb's version includes in-frame clones alone and lacks a portion of them. The sample lists some 1.5 million clones; over 95% were seen once. Sequencing was carried out using naive CD4+ T cells sorted from blood. Subset noted: CD45RA+ positively selected. Receptor source: a man under 40 in good health.

The J gene is TRBJ2-1, the V gene TRBV7-2; possible D gene TRBD2, 5 bases. Trimming took 0 bases from V and 14 from J, leaving 11 bases between them. CDR1 and CDR2 from the germline V gene are SGHTA and FQGNSA. The CDR3 has 12 amino acids. Here the CDR3 reads CASSLAVGNKFF. In DNA form, the CDR3 reads TGTGCCAGCAGCTTAGCGGTCGGGAACAAGTTCTTC.

The V and J genes are TRBV15 and TRBJ2-7; TRBD1 matches 9 bases. CDR1 LNHNV and CDR2 YYDKDF come from the germline V gene (reference sequence). The V gene end was trimmed by 2 bases and the J gene end by 2 bases; junction bases not matched to a gene: 7. This CDR3 spans 16 amino acids. The CDR3 sequence: CATSRKSGQGAYEQYF. DNA of the CDR3: TGTGCCACCAGCAGAAAATCGGGACAGGGAGCCTACGAGCAGTACTTC. Full variable domain (outside the CDR3, taken from reference TRBV15 and TRBJ2-7): DAMVIQNPRYQVTQFGKPVTLSCSQTLNHNVMYWYQQKSSQAPKLLFHYYDKDFNNEADTPDNFQSRRPNTSFCFLDIRSPGLGDTAMYLCATSRKSGQGAYEQYFGPGTRLTVT.

V gene TRBV5-1 combines with J gene TRBJ1-4; 11 nucleotides agree with TRBD1. V lost 4 bases and J lost 3; bases outside the gene matches: 5. The CDR3 length is 16 residues. Per the germline V gene, CDR1 is SGHRS and CDR2 is YFSETQ. The CDR3 nucleotides read TGCGCCAGCAGCGGAGGACAGGGGGCATCTAATGAAAAACTGTTTTTT. This encodes CASSGGQGASNEKLFF.

V is TRBV28 and J is TRBJ2-3; 9 bases line up with TRBD1. The germline gives CDR1 MDHEN, CDR2 SYDVKM. The CDR3 covers 19 residues. The J segment lost 2 bases and the V segment lost 2 bases, leaving 14 bases of the junction unmatched. The CDR3 spells CASSLILRGQGDPTDTQYF. As DNA, the CDR3 is TGTGCCAGCAGTTTAATTTTGAGGGGACAGGGCGATCCCACAGATACGCAGTATTTT.

V and J are TRBV27 and TRBJ2-2; 9 nucleotides line up with TRBD1. The germline V gene has CDR1 MNHEY and CDR2 SMNVEV (reference sequence). This CDR3 spans 14 amino acids. Trimming took 6 bases from V and 7 from J; bases not matched to a gene: 6. The CDR3 region has the DNA TGTGCCAGCAGCTGGGGACAGGGAATCGGGGAGCTGTTTTTT. Its translation: CASSWGQGIGELFF.

This clone has a single count. The CDR3 is CASSELRGQGTYEQYF. The CDR3 bases are TGTGCCAGCAGCGAATTACGAGGACAGGGGACCTACGAGCAGTACTTC. This chain links TRBV11-2 with TRBJ2-7; 9 bases align to TRBD1. CDR1 SGHAT and CDR2 FQNNGV come from the germline V gene. The CDR3 is made up of 16 amino acids. Trimming took 5 bases from V and 2 from J; bases not matched to a gene: 10.

The chain couples TRBV28 to TRBJ2-3, with TRBD2 as a possible D gene (5 bases). The CDR3 loop spans 14 amino acids. Trimming stripped 6 bases from V and 7 bases from J, with 17 bases between. Germline-derived CDR1 and CDR2 are MDHEN and SYDVKM. CDR3 bases: TGTGCCAGCAGCCTCGGGGTAGTTGTAAATACGCAGTATTTT. Translated, it gives CASSLGVVVNTQYF. The full variable domain, completed using reference TRBV28 and TRBJ2-3, is DVKVTQSSRYLVKRTGEKVFLECVQDMDHENMFWYRQDPGLGLRLIYFSYDVKMKEKGDIPEGYSVSREKKERFSLILESASTNQTSMYLCASSLGVVVNTQYFGPGTRLTVL.

The genes are TRBV18 and TRBJ2-1; TRBD1 matches at 7 bases. Germline V gives CDR1 KGHSH, CDR2 LQKENI. The junction had 7 bases not matched to a gene; V was cut back by 5 bases and J by 6 bases. This CDR3 has 14 amino acids. CDR3 bases: TGTGCCAGCTCAATGGAGACAGGGTCCAATGAGCAGTTCTTC. Translating it yields CASSMETGSNEQFF.

The chain has TRBV10-1 and TRBJ2-7; 12 nucleotides match TRBD2. From germline, CDR1 is WNHNN and CDR2 SYGVQD (reference sequence). The length of the CDR3 is 15 residues. V lost 4 bases to trimming and J lost 5 bases; unmatched junction nucleotides: 6. As DNA, the CDR3 is TGCGCCAGCAGTGTTGGGACTAGCGGGCGCAACGAGCAGTACTTC. Amino acid sequence: CASSVGTSGRNEQYF.

The J gene is TRBJ2-3, the V gene TRBV7-2; the match to TRBD2 covers 7 bases. With 4 bases clipped from V and 4 bases from J, the junction kept 8 bases outside the gene matches. Germline-derived CDR1 and CDR2 are SGHTA and FQGNSA. The CDR3 extends over 15 amino acids. CDR3 sequence reads: CASSSRWGGSDTQYF. In nucleotides, the CDR3 is TGTGCCAGCAGCTCTCGGTGGGGAGGGTCAGATACGCAGTATTTT.

The chain links TRBV5-1 to TRBJ1-1; D is uncertain. With 3 bases removed from V and 0 bases from J, the gap between germline ends came to 9 bases. Looked up from germline, CDR1 is SGHRS and CDR2 is YFSETQ. The CDR3 is made up of 14 amino acids. CDR3 sequence reads: CASSSDFLNTEAFF. The CDR3 DNA sequence: TGCGCCAGCAGCTCGGACTTCCTGAACACTGAAGCTTTCTTT.

This clone has only one observation. The CDR3 coding sequence is TGTGCCAGCTCACCACCGGGAGACAGGGTGGTGAACTATGGCTACACCTTC. It yields the protein CASSPPGDRVVNYGYTF. V is TRBV18 and J is TRBJ1-2; 7 bases line up with TRBD1. The V segment lost 0 bases and the J segment 2 bases; nucleotides outside the gene matches: 9. The CDR3 is made up of 17 amino acids. The germline V gene has CDR1 KGHSH and CDR2 LQKENI.

With regard to this clone: A read error may explain this, as a much larger clone is one base away. Additional DNA sequences in this sample encode the identical CDR3. The chain is built from TRBV18 and TRBJ2-7; D perhaps matches TRBD2 (6 bases). CDR1 and CDR2 from the germline V gene are KGHSH and LQKENI. The CDR3 runs 12 residues. The germline V and J ends were trimmed by 3 bases and 4 bases, with 7 bases remaining between them. The CDR3 loop reads CASSPGGYEQYF. CDR3 nucleotides: TGTGCCAGCTCACCGGGAGGTTACGAGCAGTACTTC.

The chain has TRBV10-3 and TRBJ1-1; D is unclear. CDR3 size: 14 residues. V lost 6 bases, J lost 4 bases, and 15 bases lay in between. Germline loops: CDR1 ENHRY, CDR2 SYGVKD. CDR3 region: CAISSVTGGTEAFF. The CDR3 DNA is TGTGCCATCAGCAGTGTCACCGGAGGCACTGAAGCTTTCTTT.

The chain is built from TRBV7-2 and TRBJ2-1; TRBD2 aligns across 7 bases. The CDR3 consists of 13 residues. J lost 6 bases, V lost 10 bases, and 9 bases had no gene match. Germline V gene data show CDR1 as SGHTA and CDR2 as FQGNSA. CDR3 in amino acids: CATQLARANEQFF. In DNA form, the CDR3 reads TGTGCCACCCAACTAGCGCGGGCCAATGAGCAGTTCTTC.

The rearrangement uses TRBV14 and TRBJ2-3; D is tentatively TRBD1 or TRBD2 (6 bases each). Germline values: CDR1 SGHDN, CDR2 FVKESK. CDR3 length: 16 amino acids. The V end was cut by 0 bases, the J end by 4 bases, with 14 bases between. The CDR3, as DNA: TGTGCCAGCAGCCAAGATCCGGGGGCGCAGGCAGATACGCAGTATTTT. This sequence encodes CASSQDPGAQADTQYF.

CDR3 amino acids: CASSLVRFTGGDQETQYF. CDR3 coding DNA: TGCGCCAGCAGCTTGGTCCGTTTCACAGGGGGTGACCAAGAGACCCAGTACTTC. V is TRBV5-1 and J is TRBJ2-5; 8 bases align to TRBD1. The CDR3 sequence is 18 residues long. The germline V gene encodes CDR1 SGHRS and CDR2 YFSETQ. The J segment lost 0 bases and the V segment lost 0 bases, leaving 10 bases of the junction unmatched.

The chain has TRBV6-6 and TRBJ2-7; 11 bases agree with TRBD2. J was trimmed by 0 bases and V by 6 bases; bases with no gene match: 4. Germline CDR1 is MNHNY and CDR2 is SVGAGI (reference sequence). The CDR3 contains 15 residues. The CDR3 here is CASSQGTSGSYEQYF. CDR3 DNA sequence: TGTGCCAGCAGCCAGGGGACTAGCGGCTCCTACGAGCAGTACTTC.

The rearrangement joins TRBV19 to TRBJ2-1; 7 bases align to TRBD2. Germline lookup yields CDR1 LNHDA and CDR2 SQIVND (reference sequence). CDR3 length: 17 residues. V lost 5 bases to trimming and J lost 3 bases; unmatched junction nucleotides: 13. The CDR3 sequence: CASSFLGSSGLYNEQFF. CDR3 in DNA: TGTGCCAGTAGTTTCCTCGGATCTAGCGGACTCTACAATGAGCAGTTCTTC.

The chain couples TRBV27 to TRBJ1-5; 9 nucleotides match TRBD1. V was clipped by 2 bases and J by 7 bases; unmatched bases: 6. CDR1 and CDR2 (germline): MNHEY, SMNVEV (reference sequence). The CDR3 is 15 residues long. CDR3 coding DNA: TGTGCCAGCAGTTTACGACAGGGGGTGGGACAGCCCCAGCATTTT. Amino acid sequence: CASSLRQGVGQPQHF.

The chain is built from TRBV11-2 and TRBJ2-2, with D perhaps TRBD1 or TRBD2 (5 bases each). The germline V gene has CDR1 SGHAT and CDR2 FQNNGV. The CDR3 spans 15 residues. The V end lost 4 bases, the J end lost 5 bases, and 14 bases lay between the germline ends. The CDR3 sequence: CASSWGNLLTGELFF. The CDR3 DNA is TGTGCCAGCAGCTGGGGGAATCTCCTTACCGGGGAGCTGTTTTTT.

The V call is TRBV9, the J call TRBJ2-3; D unresolved. The CDR3 runs to 13 residues. The ends were cut back, 3 bases at V and 2 bases at J, with 7 bases in the middle. The germline V gene has CDR1 SGDLS and CDR2 YYNGEE. The CDR3 is CASSATYTDTQYF. As DNA, the CDR3 is TGTGCCAGCAGCGCCACGTACACAGATACGCAGTATTTT.

This clone came up once. The chain carries TRBV7-6 and TRBJ1-1; a possible D gene is TRBD1 (5 bases). Germline loops: CDR1 SGHVS, CDR2 FNYEAQ. V was pared by 5 bases and J by 1 base, with 20 bases between. The CDR3 consists of 17 residues. This CDR3 is CASSLVGAGRENTEAFF. The CDR3 nucleotides are TGTGCCAGCAGCCTAGTGGGCGCGGGGCGCGAGAACACTGAAGCTTTCTTT.

The chain couples TRBV28 to TRBJ2-1; 9 bases align to TRBD1. This CDR3 is 15 amino acids long. The germline CDR1 and CDR2 sequences are MDHEN and SYDVKM. Trimming took 4 bases from V and 2 from J; bases not matched to a gene: 3. CDR3 DNA sequence: TGTGCCAGCAGTTCCCGGGACAGGGCCTACAATGAGCAGTTCTTC. It yields the protein CASSSRDRAYNEQFF.

This chain connects TRBV29-1 to TRBJ1-4; 7 bases align to TRBD1. With V trimmed by 1 base and J by 9 bases, 11 bases remained unmatched. This CDR3 has 15 residues. Germline loops: CDR1 SQVTM, CDR2 ANQGSEA. The CDR3 loop reads CSVEVGTGVAKKLFF. The CDR3 region has the DNA TGCAGCGTTGAAGTCGGCACAGGGGTGGCGAAAAAACTGTTTTTT.

The chain combines TRBV18 with TRBJ2-7, with D unclear. Trimming cost V 1 base and J 1 base, with 11 bases left between them. The CDR3 length is 15 residues. Germline V CDR1 and CDR2: KGHSH, LQKENI. CDR3 loop: CASSPLQQASYEQYF. CDR3 nucleotide sequence: TGTGCCAGCTCACCACTACAGCAGGCTTCCTACGAGCAGTACTTC. The whole variable domain, filled in from reference TRBV18 and TRBJ2-7, reads NAGVMQNPRHLVRRRGQEARLRCSPMKGHSHVYWYRQLPEEGLKFMVYLQKENIIDESGMPKERFSAEFPKEGPSILRIQQVVRGDSAAYFCASSPLQQASYEQYFGPGTRLTVT.

V and J are TRBV28 and TRBJ2-5; D is undetermined. The CDR3 is made up of 14 amino acids. CDR1 and CDR2 (germline): MDHEN, SYDVKM. The V end lost 5 bases, the J end lost 2 bases, and 12 bases lay between the germline ends. The DNA of the CDR3 is TGTGCCAGCAGTCTCCCCAGGCGGCAAGAGACCCAGTACTTC. This translates into CASSLPRRQETQYF.

The chain carries TRBV7-9 and TRBJ2-1, with TRBD1 matching over 11 bases. After removal of 4 bases from V and 8 bases from J, the junction contained 7 bases not matched to a gene. The CDR3 loop spans 15 amino acids. The germline CDR1 and CDR2 sequences are SEHNR and FQNEAQ (reference sequence). The CDR3 DNA sequence: TGTGCCAGCAGCTACCGGGACAGGGGGAGCTATGAGCAGTTCTTC. Translating it yields CASSYRDRGSYEQFF.

The chain links TRBV12-5 to TRBJ2-2, with 7 bases that match TRBD2. J gave up 3 bases and V 5 bases, and 12 bases lay outside the gene matches. The germline V gene encodes CDR1 LGHNT and CDR2 FRNRAP. The CDR3 has 17 residues. Here the CDR3 reads CASGRNVAGAYTGELFF. Written as DNA, the CDR3 is TGTGCTAGTGGTAGAAACGTGGCGGGAGCATACACCGGGGAGCTGTTTTTT. Full variable domain (rest looked up from reference TRBV12-5 and TRBJ2-2): DARVTQTPRHKVTEMGQEVTMRCQPILGHNTVFWYRQTMMQGLELLAYFRNRAPLDDSGMPKDRFSAEMPDATLATLKIQPSEPRDSAVYFCASGRNVAGAYTGELFFGEGSRLTVL.

There are a few counts of this clone. This CDR3 is also generated by other DNA sequences in the sample. The CDR3: CASSLDSGEQYF. In DNA form, the CDR3 reads TGTGCCAGCAGCCTGGACAGTGGGGAGCAGTACTTC. J is TRBJ2-7 and V is TRBV5-4; weak D call: TRBD1 (6 bases). Trimming left V 4 bases short and J 7 bases short, with 12 bases between. Germline values: CDR1 SGHNT, CDR2 YYREEE (reference sequence). There are 12 residues in the CDR3.